This T cell receptor beta chain was captured in a study of cytotoxic CD8 clonotypes in ibrutinib-treated CLL. The table came from immunoSEQ multiplex PCR; TCRdb's copy has only in-frame clones and leaves some out. This table has more than 15,000 clones, about 86% appearing once. The CDR3 runs 15 residues. CDR1 SGHNT and CDR2 YYREEE come from the germline V gene (reference sequence). V shed 4 bases, J shed 9 bases, and the junction held 12 bases outside the gene matches. The receptor was derived from a human donor with chronic lymphocytic leukemia. The J gene is TRBJ1-1, the V gene TRBV5-4; TRBD1 aligns across 10 bases. Material: PBMCs, obtained before ibrutinib treatment. The CDR3 nucleotides read TGTGCCAGCAGCCTTGACAGGGGGCCGCTGCGGAAAGCTTTCTTT. Its protein is CASSLDRGPLRKAFF.